This is a list of T cell receptor beta chains from one sample in a study of blood T cells in healthy people across ages. Each CDR3 protein gets one entry after TCRdb re-called the 5' RACE reads with MiXCR. This sample has around 940,000 distinct CDR3 sequences; 51% occur once, and the top ten carry over 20%. Material: blood. The source of these receptors is an older woman in good health. CDR3s include the opening cysteine and the closing phenylalanine or tryptophan. D genes are given only for firm matches. Clone size is given for some rows only: seen once, a few or many times, or a class if the clone is expanded.

size,J,V,D,DNA,CDR3
few,TRBJ2-2,TRBV4-1,TRBD1,TGCGCCAGCAGCCAGCCGACAGGGAAGGCTAGCAGGGAGCTGTTTTTT,CASSQPTGKASRELFF
few,TRBJ2-7,TRBV9,-,TGTGCCAGCAGCGTCGGGGCAGCGGGCAACTACGAGCAGTACTTC,CASSVGAAGNYEQYF
-,TRBJ2-7,TRBV7-8,TRBD1,TGTGCCAGCAGCTTAACCCTCCGGGACAGGGGAACCTGCGAGCAGTACTTC,CASSLTLRDRGTCEQYF
few,TRBJ2-4,TRBV20-1,-,TGCAGTGCTGCTAACCCAATTACCTACAATGAGCAGTACTTC,CSAANPITYNEQYF
-,TRBJ2-7,TRBV20-1,TRBD2,TGCAGTGCTAAAGGACTAGCGGGAGTGGCCTACGAGCAGTACTTC,CSAKGLAGVAYEQYF
many,TRBJ2-7,TRBV3-1,TRBD2,TGTGCCAGCAGCCAAGTTATTGGACTAGCGGGAGGAGTCAACGAGCAGTACTTC,CASSQVIGLAGGVNEQYF
-,TRBJ1-2,TRBV14,-,TGTGCCAGCAGCCTCCCGGGACACGGGAGGTACTATGGCTACACCTTC,CASSLPGHGRYYGYTF
-,TRBJ2-3,TRBV28,-,TGTGCCAGCAGGCCGCACGGGACCAGAACAGATACGCAGTATTTT,CASRPHGTRTDTQYF
-,TRBJ2-7,TRBV27,-,TGTGCCAGCAGCTGCGGACGGAGCTACGAGCAGTACTTC,CASSCGRSYEQYF
few,TRBJ2-5,TRBV3-1,TRBD1,TGTGCCAGCAGCCAAAAGACAGGGGGCCGGGAGACCCAGTACTTC,CASSQKTGGRETQYF
-,TRBJ2-1,TRBV29-1,-,TGCAGCGTCCAATGGACCGCGGGCAATGAGCAGTTCTTC,CSVQWTAGNEQFF
-,TRBJ2-1,TRBV4-1,-,TGCGCCAGCAGCCGCCTCGGCCCATACAATGAGCAGTTCTTC,CASSRLGPYNEQFF
few,TRBJ2-7,TRBV29-1,-,TGCAGCGTTTCGGCCGGGGGTACCGGCATCGAGCAGTACTTC,CSVSAGGTGIEQYF
once,TRBJ2-3,TRBV25-1,TRBD2,TGTGGCAGCAGTGAATACTCCGGGAGGAGCACAGATACGCAGTATTTT,CGSSEYSGRSTDTQYF
few,TRBJ2-3,TRBV20-1,TRBD2,TGCAGTGCCACCATGACTAGCGGGAGGACAGATACGCAGTATTTT,CSATMTSGRTDTQYF
-,TRBJ2-7,TRBV12-3/TRBV12-4,-,TGTGCCAGCAGCCGACAGGCCCTCTCCTACGAGCAGTACTTC,CASSRQALSYEQYF
-,TRBJ2-1,TRBV3-1,-,TGTGCCAGCAGCCAAGCCGCGAGCGGGTATGAGCAGTTCTTC,CASSQAASGYEQFF
few,TRBJ1-2,TRBV12-3/TRBV12-4,-,TGTGCCAGCAGCCTGACGATTAACTATGGCTACACCTTC,CASSLTINYGYTF
-,TRBJ2-5,TRBV2,-,TGTGCCAGCAGTGCGCGACGACAAGAGACCCAGTACTTC,CASSARRQETQYF
-,TRBJ2-5,TRBV21-1,-,TGTGCCAGCAGCAAAGTAACCCGTGTTAGGAAGTACTTC,CASSKVTRVRKYF
once,TRBJ2-7,TRBV7-6,TRBD2,TGTGCCAGCAGCTTAAGGGTAGCGGGAGCTCACGAGCAGTACTTC,CASSLRVAGAHEQYF
few,TRBJ2-4,TRBV2,-,TGTGCCAGCTGGGAAGGGTGGGGGCTTCAGTACTTC,CASWEGWGLQYF
-,TRBJ2-1,TRBV11-2,TRBD2,TGTGCCAGCGGCGGGGAGCGGGGAGTTTCCTACAATGAGCAGTTCTTC,CASGGERGVSYNEQFF
few,TRBJ2-7,TRBV7-6,TRBD2,TGTGCCAGCAGCGCCAAGCGGGGTAGCTCCTACGAGCAGTACTTC,CASSAKRGSSYEQYF
-,TRBJ2-5,TRBV9,-,TGTGCCAGCAGCCCCCATATCGCCGTCGAGACCCAGTACTTC,CASSPHIAVETQYF
-,TRBJ2-3,TRBV27,TRBD1,TGTGCCAGCCAGACAGGGAGTAGTGATACGCAGTATTTT,CASQTGSSDTQYF
few,TRBJ2-7,TRBV20-1,TRBD2,TGCAGTGCTGGACAAAAAGCGGGAGGGCCGTACGAGCAGTACTTC,CSAGQKAGGPYEQYF
many,TRBJ1-2,TRBV2,-,TGTGCCAGCTATCGGGGGGCCGGTGGCTACACCTTC,CASYRGAGGYTF
-,TRBJ2-1,TRBV7-9,-,TGTGGCACCTCGAGGGGGAGCTCCTACAATGAGCAGTTCTTC,CGTSRGSSYNEQFF
-,TRBJ2-5,TRBV20-1,-,TGCAGTACGGTAGGGTCGGAGACCCAGTACTTC,CSTVGSETQYF
-,TRBJ2-1,TRBV28,TRBD2,TGTGCCAGCAGATCCGGGACTAGCGTTTACAATGAGCAGTTCTTC,CASRSGTSVYNEQFF
-,TRBJ2-7,TRBV25-1,TRBD1,TGTGCCAGCAGTGAAGTTATCGGGACAGGGTATACGGCCCAGTACTTC,CASSEVIGTGYTAQYF
few,TRBJ2-1,TRBV20-1,TRBD2,TGCAGTGCTCGTTTTCCGGGACTAGGAGGCTACAATGAGCAGTTCTTC,CSARFPGLGGYNEQFF
-,TRBJ1-1,TRBV7-6,-,TGTGCCAGCGGGGAACGCTTGAACACTGAAGCTTTCTTT,CASGERLNTEAFF
few,TRBJ2-1,TRBV9,-,TGTGCCAGCAGCGTAGAAGCTGAGCAGTTCTTC,CASSVEAEQFF
-,TRBJ2-7,TRBV3-1,-,TGTGCCAGCAGCCAAGGGAGCGGATACTCCTACGAGCAGTACTTC,CASSQGSGYSYEQYF
-,TRBJ1-5,TRBV27,-,TGTGCCAGCAGTCCCCGGGAGGGCGGGCCCCAGCATTTT,CASSPREGGPQHF
few,TRBJ2-3,TRBV20-1,TRBD2,TGCAGTGCTAGCAAAAAGCGGGGGAACTCAGATACGCAGTATTTT,CSASKKRGNSDTQYF
-,TRBJ2-7,TRBV3-1,TRBD2,TGTGCCAGCAGCCAACCAGGGGCTAGCGGGAGCAATAGGGCCTACGAGCAGTACTTC,CASSQPGASGSNRAYEQYF
many,TRBJ2-7,TRBV15,-,TGTGCCACCAGCAGAGTAACTAAAGCAGGGAAGTTCTACGAGCAGTACTTC,CATSRVTKAGKFYEQYF
few,TRBJ2-1,TRBV15,TRBD1,TGTGCCACCAGCGTCGACAGGGGGTGGAATGAGCAGTTCTTC,CATSVDRGWNEQFF
few,TRBJ1-1,TRBV10-3,-,TGTGCCATCAGTGAAGGGGGTTTCGGCACTGAAGCTTTCTTT,CAISEGGFGTEAFF
-,TRBJ2-7,TRBV4-1,TRBD1,TGCGCCAGCAGCCTAAAGGGGGCGACCCCCTACGAGCAGTACTTC,CASSLKGATPYEQYF
few,TRBJ2-7,TRBV2,TRBD1,TGTGCCAGCAGTGAGGGACAGGGTGGGACTTACGAGCAGTACTTC,CASSEGQGGTYEQYF
-,TRBJ2-1,TRBV14,-,TGTGCCAGCAGCCGCCTAGCGTTTGGGGCCAATGAGCAGTTCTTC,CASSRLAFGANEQFF
few,TRBJ2-3,TRBV27,TRBD1,TGTGCCAGCAGTCCCGGGACAGGGCGAACAGATACGCAGTATTTT,CASSPGTGRTDTQYF
few,TRBJ2-4,TRBV18,-,TGTGCCAGCTCCCCGGGCGGGACAGTAAAAAACATTCAGTACTTC,CASSPGGTVKNIQYF
-,TRBJ2-1,TRBV20-1,TRBD2,TGCAGTGCCACACTTCCCCTACTAGCGGGAGCGGCGAGCTCCTACAATGAGCAGTTCTTC,CSATLPLLAGAASSYNEQFF
once,TRBJ2-7,TRBV6-5,TRBD1,TGTGCCAGCAGACCCGACAGGGACAGCTCCTACGAGCAGTACTTC,CASRPDRDSSYEQYF
-,TRBJ2-3,TRBV29-1,-,TGCAGCACCGGGACGGGGAGCACAGATACGCAGTATTTT,CSTGTGSTDTQYF
few,TRBJ2-5,TRBV4-3,TRBD2,TGCGCCAGCAGCCAAGACGCTAGCGGGAGGGCGGAGGAGACCCAGTACTTC,CASSQDASGRAEETQYF
many,TRBJ2-7,TRBV7-9,-,TGTGCCAGCAGCTCCACCTCGACAGGTCCCTACGAGCAGTACTTC,CASSSTSTGPYEQYF
-,TRBJ2-5,TRBV11-2,-,TGTGCCAGCAGTCTTAGAGACGGACGCCAAGAGACCCAGTACTTC,CASSLRDGRQETQYF
-,TRBJ1-5,TRBV4-1,-,TGCGCCAGCAGCCAAGATCATTCGGGCCCTCAGCCCCAGCATTTT,CASSQDHSGPQPQHF
once,TRBJ1-3,TRBV7-9,-,TGTGCCAGCAGCTCTTCAGGACCCAGAGGAAACACCATATATTTT,CASSSSGPRGNTIYF
-,TRBJ1-1,TRBV27,-,TGTGCCAGCAGTTTATCGGTGCAGGGGGAAGCTTTCTTT,CASSLSVQGEAFF
-,TRBJ2-2,TRBV6-2/TRBV6-3,-,TGTGCCAGCAGCCTAGGGACGTCTAACACCGGGGAGCTGTTTTTT,CASSLGTSNTGELFF
few,TRBJ2-1,TRBV6-1,TRBD2,TGTGCCAGCAGCTCCAACCGCGCTAGCGGACCCTACAATGAGCAGTTCTTC,CASSSNRASGPYNEQFF
-,TRBJ2-3,TRBV15,TRBD2,TGTGCCACCAGCCTCAAACAGGGAGCGGGAGGGCCAGATACGCAGTATTTT,CATSLKQGAGGPDTQYF